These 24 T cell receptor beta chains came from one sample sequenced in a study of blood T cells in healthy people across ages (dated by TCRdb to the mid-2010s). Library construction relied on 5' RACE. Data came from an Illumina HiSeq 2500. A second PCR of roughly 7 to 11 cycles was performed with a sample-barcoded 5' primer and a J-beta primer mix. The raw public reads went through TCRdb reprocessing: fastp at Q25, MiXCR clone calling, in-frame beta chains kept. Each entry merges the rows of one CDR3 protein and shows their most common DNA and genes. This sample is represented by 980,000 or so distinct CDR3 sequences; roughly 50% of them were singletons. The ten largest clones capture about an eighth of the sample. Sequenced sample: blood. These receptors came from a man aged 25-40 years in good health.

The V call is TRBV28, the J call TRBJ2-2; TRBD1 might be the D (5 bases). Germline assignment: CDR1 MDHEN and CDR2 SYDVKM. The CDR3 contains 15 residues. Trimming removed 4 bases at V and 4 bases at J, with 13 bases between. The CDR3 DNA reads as TGTGCCAGCAGTTCCAGTGGGGCCGGCACCGGGGAGCTGTTTTTT. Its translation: CASSSSGAGTGELFF. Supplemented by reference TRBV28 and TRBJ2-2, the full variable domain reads DVKVTQSSRYLVKRTGEKVFLECVQDMDHENMFWYRQDPGLGLRLIYFSYDVKMKEKGDIPEGYSVSREKKERFSLILESASTNQTSMYLCASSSSGAGTGELFFGEGSRLTVL.

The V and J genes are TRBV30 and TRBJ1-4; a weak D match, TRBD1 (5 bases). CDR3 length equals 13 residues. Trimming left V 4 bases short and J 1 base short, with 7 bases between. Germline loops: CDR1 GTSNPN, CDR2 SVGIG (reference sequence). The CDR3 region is CAWTQGTNEKLFF. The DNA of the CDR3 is TGTGCCTGGACCCAGGGAACTAATGAAAAACTGTTTTTT.

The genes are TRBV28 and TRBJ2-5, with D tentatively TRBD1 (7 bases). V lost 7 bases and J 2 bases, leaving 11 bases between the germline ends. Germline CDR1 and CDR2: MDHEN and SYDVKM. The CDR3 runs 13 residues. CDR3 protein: CASNPGGQETQYF. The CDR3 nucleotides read TGTGCCAGCAACCCAGGGGGGCAAGAGACCCAGTACTTC.

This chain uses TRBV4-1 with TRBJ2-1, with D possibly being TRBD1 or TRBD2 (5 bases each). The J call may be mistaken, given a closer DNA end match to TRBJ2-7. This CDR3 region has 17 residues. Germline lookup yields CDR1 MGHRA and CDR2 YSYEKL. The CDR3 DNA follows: TGCGCCAGCAGCCAAGCCACCGGGACCACTAAAGCCTACGAGCAGTACTTC. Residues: CASSQATGTTKAYEQYF.

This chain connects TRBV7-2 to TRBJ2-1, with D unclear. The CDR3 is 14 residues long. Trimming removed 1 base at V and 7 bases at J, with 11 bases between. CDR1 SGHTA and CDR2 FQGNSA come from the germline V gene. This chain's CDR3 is CASSLGGRKNEQFF. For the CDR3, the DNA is TGTGCCAGCAGCTTAGGGGGTCGGAAAAATGAGCAGTTCTTC.

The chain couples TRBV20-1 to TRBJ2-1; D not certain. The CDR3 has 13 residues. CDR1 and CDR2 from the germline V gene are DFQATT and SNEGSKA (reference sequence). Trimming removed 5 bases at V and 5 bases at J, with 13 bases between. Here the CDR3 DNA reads TGCAGTGCTGGGCCACAAGGTCACAATGAGCAGTTCTTC. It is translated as CSAGPQGHNEQFF.

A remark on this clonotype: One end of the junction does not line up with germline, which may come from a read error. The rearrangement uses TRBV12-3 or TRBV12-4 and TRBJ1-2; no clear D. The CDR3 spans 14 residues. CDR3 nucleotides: TGTGCCAGCAGCAGGCGTTCTATCGGCTATGGCCACACCTTC. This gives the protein CASSRRSIGYGHTF.

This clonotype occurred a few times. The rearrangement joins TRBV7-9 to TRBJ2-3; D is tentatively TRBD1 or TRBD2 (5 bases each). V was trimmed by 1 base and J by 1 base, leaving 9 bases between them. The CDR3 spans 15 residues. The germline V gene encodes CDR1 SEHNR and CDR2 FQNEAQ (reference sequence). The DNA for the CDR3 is TGTGCCAGCAGCTTAGTCGGGGCCGGCACAGATACGCAGTATTTT. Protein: CASSLVGAGTDTQYF.

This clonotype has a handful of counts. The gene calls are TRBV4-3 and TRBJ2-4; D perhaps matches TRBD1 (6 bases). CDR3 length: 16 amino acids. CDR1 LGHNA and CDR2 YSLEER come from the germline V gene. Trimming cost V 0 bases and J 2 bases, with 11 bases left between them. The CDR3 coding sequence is TGCGCCAGCAGCCAAGACGGGCAGGGGCCCAAAAACATTCAGTACTTC. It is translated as CASSQDGQGPKNIQYF.

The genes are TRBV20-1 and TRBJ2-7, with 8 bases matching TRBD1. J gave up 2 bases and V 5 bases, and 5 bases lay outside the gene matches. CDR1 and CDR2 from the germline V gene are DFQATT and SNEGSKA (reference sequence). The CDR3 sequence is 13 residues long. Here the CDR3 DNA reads TGCAGTGCTCGGACAGGGCTAACCTACGAGCAGTACTTC. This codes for CSARTGLTYEQYF.

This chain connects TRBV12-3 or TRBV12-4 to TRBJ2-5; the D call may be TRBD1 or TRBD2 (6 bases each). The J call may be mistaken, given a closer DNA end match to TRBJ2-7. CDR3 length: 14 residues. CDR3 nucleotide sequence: TGTGCCAGCAATCGCGGGACAAGGATTTACGAGCAGTACTTC. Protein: CASNRGTRIYEQYF.

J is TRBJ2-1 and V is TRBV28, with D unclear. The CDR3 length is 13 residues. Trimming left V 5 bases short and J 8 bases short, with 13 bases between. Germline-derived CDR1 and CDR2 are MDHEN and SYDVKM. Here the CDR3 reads CASSLPLGDEQFF. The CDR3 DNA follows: TGTGCCAGCAGTCTTCCCTTGGGTGATGAGCAGTTCTTC.

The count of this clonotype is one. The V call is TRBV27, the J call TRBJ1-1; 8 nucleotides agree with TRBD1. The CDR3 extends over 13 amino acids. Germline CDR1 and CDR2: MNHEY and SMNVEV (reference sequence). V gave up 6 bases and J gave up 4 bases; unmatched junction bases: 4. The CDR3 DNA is TGTGCCAGCAGGGCCACAGGGGGCACTGAAGCTTTCTTT. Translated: CASRATGGTEAFF.

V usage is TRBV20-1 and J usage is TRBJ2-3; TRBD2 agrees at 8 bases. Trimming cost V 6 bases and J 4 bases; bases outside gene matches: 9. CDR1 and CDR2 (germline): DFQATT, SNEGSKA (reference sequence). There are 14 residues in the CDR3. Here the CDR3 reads CSARGGRKADTQYF. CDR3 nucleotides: TGCAGTGCACGGGGGGGCAGGAAGGCAGATACGCAGTATTTT.

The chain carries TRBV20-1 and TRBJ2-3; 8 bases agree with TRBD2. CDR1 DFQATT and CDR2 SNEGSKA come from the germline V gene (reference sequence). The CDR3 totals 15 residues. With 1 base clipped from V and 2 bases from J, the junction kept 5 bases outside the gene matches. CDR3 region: CSARVAGGPTDTQYF. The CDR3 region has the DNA TGCAGTGCTAGAGTTGCGGGGGGTCCCACAGATACGCAGTATTTT.

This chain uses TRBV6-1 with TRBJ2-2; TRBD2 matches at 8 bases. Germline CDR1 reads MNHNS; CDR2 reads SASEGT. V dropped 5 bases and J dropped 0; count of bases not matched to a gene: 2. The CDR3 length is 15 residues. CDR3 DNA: TGTGCCAGCAGTAGCGGGGGCTCGAACACCGGGGAGCTGTTTTTT. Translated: CASSSGGSNTGELFF.

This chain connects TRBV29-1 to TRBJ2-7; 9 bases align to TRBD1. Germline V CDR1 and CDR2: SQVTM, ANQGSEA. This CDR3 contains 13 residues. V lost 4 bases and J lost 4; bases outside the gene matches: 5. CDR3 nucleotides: TGCAGCGTTGTTCGACAGGGGGGATACGAGCAGTACTTC. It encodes CSVVRQGGYEQYF.

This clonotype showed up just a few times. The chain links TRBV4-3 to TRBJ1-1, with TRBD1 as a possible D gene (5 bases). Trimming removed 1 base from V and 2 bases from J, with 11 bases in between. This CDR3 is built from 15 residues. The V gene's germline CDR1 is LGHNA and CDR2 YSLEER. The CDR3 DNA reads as TGCGCCAGCAGCCAAGCCCATGGGGCCAACACTGAAGCTTTCTTT. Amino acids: CASSQAHGANTEAFF.

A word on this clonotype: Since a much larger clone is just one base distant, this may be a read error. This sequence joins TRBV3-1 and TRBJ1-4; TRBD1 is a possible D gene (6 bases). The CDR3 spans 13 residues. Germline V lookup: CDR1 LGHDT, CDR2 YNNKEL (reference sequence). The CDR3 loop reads CASRQDRNERLFF. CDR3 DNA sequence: TGTGCCAGCAGACAGGACAGAAATGAAAGACTGTTTTTT.

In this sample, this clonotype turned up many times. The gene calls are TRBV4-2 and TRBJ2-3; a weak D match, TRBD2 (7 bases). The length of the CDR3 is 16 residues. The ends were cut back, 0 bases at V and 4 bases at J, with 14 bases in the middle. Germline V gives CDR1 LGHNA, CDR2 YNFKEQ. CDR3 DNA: TGTGCCAGCAGCCAAGATCGTGGGGGGGCTCCAGATACGCAGTATTTT. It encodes CASSQDRGGAPDTQYF.

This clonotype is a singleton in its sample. CDR3 protein: CSASRQGSIGELFF. Written as DNA, the CDR3 is TGCAGTGCTAGCCGTCAGGGAAGTATCGGGGAGCTGTTTTTT. The chain has TRBV20-1 and TRBJ2-2; a weak D match, TRBD1 (5 bases). This CDR3 has 14 residues. Trimming shortened V by 3 bases and J by 7 bases, and 15 bases separated the two germline ends. CDR1 is DFQATT, CDR2 SNEGSKA, per germline (reference sequence).

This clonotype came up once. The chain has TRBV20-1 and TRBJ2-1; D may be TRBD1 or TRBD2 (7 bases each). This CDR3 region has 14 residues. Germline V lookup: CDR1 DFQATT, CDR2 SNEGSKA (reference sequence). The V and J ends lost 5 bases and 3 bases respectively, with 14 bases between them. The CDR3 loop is CSARDREGYNEQFF. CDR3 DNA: TGCAGTGCTCGTGACAGGGAGGGCTACAATGAGCAGTTCTTC.

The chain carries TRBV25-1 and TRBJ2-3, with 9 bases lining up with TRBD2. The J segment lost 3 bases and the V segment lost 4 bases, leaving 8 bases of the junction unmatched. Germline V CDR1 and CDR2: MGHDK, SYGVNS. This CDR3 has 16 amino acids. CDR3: CASSAALAGSTDTQYF. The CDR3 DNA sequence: TGTGCCAGCAGTGCCGCCCTAGCGGGGTCGACAGATACGCAGTATTTT.

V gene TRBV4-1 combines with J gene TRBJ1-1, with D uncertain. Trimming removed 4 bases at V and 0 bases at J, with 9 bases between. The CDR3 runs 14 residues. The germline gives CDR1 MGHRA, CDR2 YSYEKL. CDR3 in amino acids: CASSLGLLNTEAFF. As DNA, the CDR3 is TGCGCCAGCAGCCTCGGACTCCTGAACACTGAAGCTTTCTTT.